This T cell receptor (beta chain) was sequenced in a study of T cell responses to AZD1222 COVID-19 vaccine. Study results and limitations: Repertoire collection took place solely once the T cell response had peaked. Close to half of spike-specific TCRs reportedly recognize unmutated variant regions.

Only in-frame clones appear in the TCRdb table, and some are missing; sequencing was by immunoSEQ multiplex PCR. The repertoire includes 150,000 to 200,000 clones, 90% of them detected once, and 5% to 7% sits in the top ten. Regarding this clone: What it binds is unknown.

V was pared by 4 bases and J by 6 bases, with 11 bases of the junction left unmatched. This CDR3 is built from 15 residues. The germline V gene has CDR1 SGHNT and CDR2 YYREEE (reference sequence). This TCR was recovered from an adult in good health. The rearrangement links TRBV5-4 to TRBJ1-2; 8 bases map to TRBD1. This sample comprised peripheral blood, obtained on day 0 of AZD1222 vaccination. CDR3 sequence: CASSRNMGQEHGYTF. The CDR3 DNA reads TGTGCCAGCAGCCGAAATATGGGACAGGAACATGGCTACACCTTC.